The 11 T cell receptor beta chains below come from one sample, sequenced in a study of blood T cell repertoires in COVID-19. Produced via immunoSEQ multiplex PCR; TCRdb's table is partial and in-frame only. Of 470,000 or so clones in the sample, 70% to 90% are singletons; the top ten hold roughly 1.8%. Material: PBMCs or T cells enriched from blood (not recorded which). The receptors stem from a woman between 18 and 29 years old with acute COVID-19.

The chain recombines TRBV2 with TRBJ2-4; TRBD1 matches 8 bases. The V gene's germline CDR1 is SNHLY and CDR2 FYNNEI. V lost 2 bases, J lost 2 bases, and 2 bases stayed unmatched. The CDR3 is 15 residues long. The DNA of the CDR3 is TGTGCCAGCAGTGAACCAGGGGGCTCCAAAAACATTCAGTACTTC. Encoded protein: CASSEPGGSKNIQYF.

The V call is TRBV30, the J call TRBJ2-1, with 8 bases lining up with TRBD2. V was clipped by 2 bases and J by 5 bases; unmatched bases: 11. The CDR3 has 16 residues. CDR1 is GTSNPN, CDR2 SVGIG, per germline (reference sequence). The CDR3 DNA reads TGTGCCTGGAGTTTAGGCCCGGGACTAGTTCACAATGAGCAGTTCTTC. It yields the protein CAWSLGPGLVHNEQFF.

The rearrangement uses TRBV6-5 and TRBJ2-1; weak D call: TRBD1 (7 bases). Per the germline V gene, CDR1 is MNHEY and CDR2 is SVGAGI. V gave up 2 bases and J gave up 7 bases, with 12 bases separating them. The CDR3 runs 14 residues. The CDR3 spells CASSYVTGRNEQFF. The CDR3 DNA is TGTGCCAGCAGTTACGTGACAGGGAGGAATGAGCAGTTCTTC.

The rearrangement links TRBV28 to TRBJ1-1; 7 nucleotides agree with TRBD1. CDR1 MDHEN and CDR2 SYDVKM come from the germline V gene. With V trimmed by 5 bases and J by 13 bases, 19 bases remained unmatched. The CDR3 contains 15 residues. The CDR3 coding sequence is TGTGCCAGCAGTACGCTTACCCGGGACAGCTCCGGGGGTTTCTTT. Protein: CASSTLTRDSSGGFF.

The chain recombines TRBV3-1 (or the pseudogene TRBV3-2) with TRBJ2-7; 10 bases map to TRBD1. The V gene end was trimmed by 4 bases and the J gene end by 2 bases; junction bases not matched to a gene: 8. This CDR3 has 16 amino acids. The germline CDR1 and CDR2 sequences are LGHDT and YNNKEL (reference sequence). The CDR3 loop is CASSRGQGLPTYEQYF. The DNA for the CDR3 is TGTGCCAGCAGCCGGGGACAGGGGCTCCCTACCTACGAGCAGTACTTC.

CDR3: CATSDLRTSGNLAGELFF. The DNA of the CDR3 is TGTGCCACCAGTGATTTGAGGACTAGCGGGAATTTGGCCGGGGAGCTGTTTTTT. The chain links TRBV24-1 to TRBJ2-2; 12 bases agree with TRBD2. Per the germline V gene, CDR1 is KGHDR and CDR2 is SFDVKD. The CDR3 extends over 18 amino acids. After removal of 0 bases from V and 6 bases from J, the junction contained 7 bases not matched to a gene.

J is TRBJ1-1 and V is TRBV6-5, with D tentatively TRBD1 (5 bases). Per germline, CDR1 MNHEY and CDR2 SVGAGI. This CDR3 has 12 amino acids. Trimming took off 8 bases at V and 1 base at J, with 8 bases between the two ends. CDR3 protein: CASLRGNTEAFF. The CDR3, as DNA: TGTGCCAGCTTAAGGGGGAACACTGAAGCTTTCTTT.

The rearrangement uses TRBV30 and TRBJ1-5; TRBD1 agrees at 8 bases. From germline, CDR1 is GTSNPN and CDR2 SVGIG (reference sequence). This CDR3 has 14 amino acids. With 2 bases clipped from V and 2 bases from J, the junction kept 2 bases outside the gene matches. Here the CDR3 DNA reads TGTGCCTGGAGTCCGGGACAGGGCAATCAGCCCCAGCATTTT. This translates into CAWSPGQGNQPQHF.

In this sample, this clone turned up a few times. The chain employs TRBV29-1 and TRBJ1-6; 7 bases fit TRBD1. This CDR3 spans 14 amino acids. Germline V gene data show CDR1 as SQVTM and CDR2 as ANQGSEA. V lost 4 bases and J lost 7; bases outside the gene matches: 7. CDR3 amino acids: CSVGETGNNSPLHF. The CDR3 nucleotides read TGCAGCGTTGGTGAGACAGGGAACAATTCACCCCTCCACTTT.

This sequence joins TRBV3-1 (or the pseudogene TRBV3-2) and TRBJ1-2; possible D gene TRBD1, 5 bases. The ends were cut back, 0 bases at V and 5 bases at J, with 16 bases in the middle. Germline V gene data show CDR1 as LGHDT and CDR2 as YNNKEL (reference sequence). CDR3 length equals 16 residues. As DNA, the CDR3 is TGTGCCAGCAGCCAAGAGTTTCTGGGACTGGGATATGGCTACACCTTC. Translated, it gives CASSQEFLGLGYGYTF.

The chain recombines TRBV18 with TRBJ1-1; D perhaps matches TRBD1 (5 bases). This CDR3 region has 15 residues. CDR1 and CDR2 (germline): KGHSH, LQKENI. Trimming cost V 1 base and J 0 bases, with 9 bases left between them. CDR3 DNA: TGTGCCAGCTCACCACGGGGAGGGGTGAACACTGAAGCTTTCTTT. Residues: CASSPRGGVNTEAFF.